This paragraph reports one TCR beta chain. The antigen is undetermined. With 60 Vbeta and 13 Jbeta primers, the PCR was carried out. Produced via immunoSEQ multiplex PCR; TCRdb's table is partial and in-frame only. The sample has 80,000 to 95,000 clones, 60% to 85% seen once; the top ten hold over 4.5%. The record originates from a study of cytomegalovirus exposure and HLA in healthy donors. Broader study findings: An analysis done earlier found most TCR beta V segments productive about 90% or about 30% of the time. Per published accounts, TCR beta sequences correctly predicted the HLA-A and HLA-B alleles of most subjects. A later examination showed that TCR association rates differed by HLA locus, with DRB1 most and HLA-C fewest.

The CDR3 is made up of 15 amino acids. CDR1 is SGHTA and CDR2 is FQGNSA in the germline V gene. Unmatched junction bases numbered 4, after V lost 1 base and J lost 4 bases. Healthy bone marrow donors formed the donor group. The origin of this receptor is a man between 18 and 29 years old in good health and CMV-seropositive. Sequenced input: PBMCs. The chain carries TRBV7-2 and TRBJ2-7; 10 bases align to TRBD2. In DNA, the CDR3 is TGTGCCAGCAGCTTAGTTGGACTAGCGGATTACGAGCAGTACTTC. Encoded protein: CASSLVGLADYEQYF.